This T cell receptor beta chain was recorded in a study of T cells in Graves' hyperthyroidism and ophthalmopathy. Study summary: Staff took peripheral blood when the initial diagnosis was made, before any treatment began. Study conclusions and caveats: Clonotypes that were expanded in thyroid above 0.001 mostly appeared in blood too.

The CDR3 regions of TCR beta were amplified from RNA transcripts. RT-PCR in the first round (using the HTBI primer set) targeted the TCR CDR3. One entry per CDR3 protein, called by TCRdb with MiXCR from the multiplex PCR reads. This sample has approximately 570,000 distinct CDR3 sequences; just under 20% occur once, and the top ten carry roughly 44%. Clinical symptoms, serum thyroxine and TRAb, thyroid ultrasound and orbital computed tomography together formed the diagnostic basis. Fresh 10 ml peripheral blood yielded PBMCs. The CDR3 is 16 residues long. Trimming pared 0 bases from V and 1 base from J, leaving 12 bases between. The germline CDR1 and CDR2 sequences are SGHVS and FQNEAQ. In the case of this clonotype: Its antigen remains unknown.

This TCR was recovered from a man aged 40-49 years with Graves' ophthalmopathy. Sequenced: blood. The chain recombines TRBV7-8 with TRBJ2-5; D call uncertain. Here the CDR3 DNA reads TGTGCCAGCAGCTTAGCGACGAGGTATCTCCAAGAGACCCAGTACTTC. Residues: CASSLATRYLQETQYF. Full variable domain (missing parts from reference TRBV7-8 and TRBJ2-5): GAGVSQSPRYKVAKRGQDVALRCDPISGHVSLFWYQQALGQGPEFLTYFQNEAQLDKSGLPSDRFFAERPEGSVSTLKIQRTQQEDSAVYLCASSLATRYLQETQYFGPGTRLLVL.